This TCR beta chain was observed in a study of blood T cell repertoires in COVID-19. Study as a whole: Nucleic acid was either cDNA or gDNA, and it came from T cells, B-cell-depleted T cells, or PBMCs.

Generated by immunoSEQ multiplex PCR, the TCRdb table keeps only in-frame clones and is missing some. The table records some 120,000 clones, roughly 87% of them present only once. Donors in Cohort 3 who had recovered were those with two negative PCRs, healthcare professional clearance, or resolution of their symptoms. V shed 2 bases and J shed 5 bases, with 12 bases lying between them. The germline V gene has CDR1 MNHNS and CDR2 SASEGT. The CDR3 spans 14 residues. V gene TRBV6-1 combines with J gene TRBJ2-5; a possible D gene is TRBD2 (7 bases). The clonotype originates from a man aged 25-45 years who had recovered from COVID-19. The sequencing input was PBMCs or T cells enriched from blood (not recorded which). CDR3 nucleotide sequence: TGTGCCAGCAGTGAAATCGGGGGGCTTGAGACCCAGTACTTC. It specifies CASSEIGGLETQYF.